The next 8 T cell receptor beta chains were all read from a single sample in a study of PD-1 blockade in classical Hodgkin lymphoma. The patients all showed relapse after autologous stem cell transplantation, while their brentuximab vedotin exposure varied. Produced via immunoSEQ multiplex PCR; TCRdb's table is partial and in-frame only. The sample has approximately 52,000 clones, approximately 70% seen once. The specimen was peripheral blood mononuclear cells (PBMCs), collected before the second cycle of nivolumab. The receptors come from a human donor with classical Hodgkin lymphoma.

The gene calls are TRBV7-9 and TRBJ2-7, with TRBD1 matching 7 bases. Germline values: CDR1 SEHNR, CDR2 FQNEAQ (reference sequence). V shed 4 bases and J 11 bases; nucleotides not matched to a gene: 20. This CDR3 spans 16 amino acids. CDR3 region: CASSSTRTGGVTSEYF. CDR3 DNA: TGTGCCAGCAGCTCAACCCGGACAGGCGGCGTTACTTCGGAGTACTTC.

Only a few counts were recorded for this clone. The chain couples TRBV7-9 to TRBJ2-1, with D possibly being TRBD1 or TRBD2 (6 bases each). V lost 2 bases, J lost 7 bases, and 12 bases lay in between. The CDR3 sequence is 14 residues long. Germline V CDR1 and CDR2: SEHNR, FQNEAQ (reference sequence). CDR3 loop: CASSLSGGRNEQFF. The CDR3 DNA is TGTGCCAGCAGCTTAAGTGGGGGGCGGAATGAGCAGTTCTTC.

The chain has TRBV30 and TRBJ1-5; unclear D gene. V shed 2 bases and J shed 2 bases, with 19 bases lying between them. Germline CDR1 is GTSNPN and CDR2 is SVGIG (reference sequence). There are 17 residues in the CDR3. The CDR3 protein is CAWSPSEPSGGNQPQHF. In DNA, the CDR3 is TGTGCCTGGAGTCCCTCGGAACCGAGCGGGGGCAATCAGCCCCAGCATTTT.

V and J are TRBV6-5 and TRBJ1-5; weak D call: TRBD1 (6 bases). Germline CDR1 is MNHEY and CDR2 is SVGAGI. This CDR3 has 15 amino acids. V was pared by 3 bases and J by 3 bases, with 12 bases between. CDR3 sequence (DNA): TGTGCCAGCAGTTATACCCCGGGACACAATCAGCCCCAGCATTTT. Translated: CASSYTPGHNQPQHF.

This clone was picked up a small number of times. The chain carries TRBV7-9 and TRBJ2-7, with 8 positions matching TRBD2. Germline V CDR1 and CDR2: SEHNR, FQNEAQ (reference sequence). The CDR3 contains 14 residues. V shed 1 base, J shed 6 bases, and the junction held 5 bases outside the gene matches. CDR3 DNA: TGTGCCAGCAGCTTAGGAGCGGGAGTCTCCGAGCAGTACTTC. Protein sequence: CASSLGAGVSEQYF.

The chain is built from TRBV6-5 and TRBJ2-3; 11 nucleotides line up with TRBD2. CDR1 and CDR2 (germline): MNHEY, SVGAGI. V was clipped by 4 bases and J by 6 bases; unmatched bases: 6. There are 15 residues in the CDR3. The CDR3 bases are TGTGCCAGCAGTTCCCCGACTAGCGGGAAGGATACGCAGTATTTT. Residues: CASSSPTSGKDTQYF.

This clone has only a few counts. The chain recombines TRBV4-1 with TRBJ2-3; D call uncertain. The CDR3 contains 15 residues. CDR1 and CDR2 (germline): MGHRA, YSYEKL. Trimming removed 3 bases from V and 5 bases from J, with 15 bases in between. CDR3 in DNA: TGCGCCAGCAGCCACCCCAAAGGGCATGAAGATACGCAGTATTTT. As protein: CASSHPKGHEDTQYF.

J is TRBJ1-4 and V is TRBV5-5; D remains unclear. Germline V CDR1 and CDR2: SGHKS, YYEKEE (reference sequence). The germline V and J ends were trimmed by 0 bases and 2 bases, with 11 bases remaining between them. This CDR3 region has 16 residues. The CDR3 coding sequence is TGTGCCAGCAGCTTGGGAGGGTCGAGGACTAATGAAAAACTGTTTTTT. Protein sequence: CASSLGGSRTNEKLFF. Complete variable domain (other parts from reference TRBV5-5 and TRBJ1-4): DAGVTQSPTHLIKTRGQQVTLRCSPISGHKSVSWYQQVLGQGPQFIFQYYEKEERGRGNFPDRFSARQFPNYSSELNVNALLLGDSALYLCASSLGGSRTNEKLFFGSGTQLSVL.